Shown below are 17 T cell receptor beta chains from a single sample sequenced in a study of blood T cell repertoires in COVID-19. TCRdb keeps only in-frame clones here, not all; method: immunoSEQ multiplex PCR. The repertoire holds about 270,000 clones, with 85% to 90% as singletons. The sequenced sample was PBMCs or T cells enriched from blood (not recorded which). The receptors derive from a woman between 25 and 40 years old with acute COVID-19.

Here the CDR3 DNA reads TGTGCCAGCAGCGGACTAGCGGGAGGGCTGGAGGATACGCAGTATTTT. Amino acid sequence: CASSGLAGGLEDTQYF. The rearrangement links TRBV7-2 to TRBJ2-3, with 15 positions matching TRBD2. The CDR3 is 16 residues long. Germline lookup yields CDR1 SGHTA and CDR2 FQGNSA. V lost 5 bases, J lost 6 bases, and 6 bases stayed unmatched.

This clone came up once. The chain carries TRBV4-1 and TRBJ2-1, with 7 bases lining up with TRBD2. Germline lookup yields CDR1 MGHRA and CDR2 YSYEKL. V dropped 5 bases and J dropped 4; count of bases not matched to a gene: 8. The CDR3 has 15 amino acids. CDR3 sequence: CASSTRSGVYNEQFF. CDR3 sequence (DNA): TGCGCCAGCAGCACCCGCAGCGGGGTATACAATGAGCAGTTCTTC.

The CDR3: CASSGDGRDSPLHF. The CDR3 DNA reads TGTGCCAGCAGCGGGGACGGGAGGGATTCACCCCTCCACTTT. The chain has TRBV13 and TRBJ1-6; tentatively, D is TRBD1 (5 bases). Germline V gives CDR1 PRHDT, CDR2 FYEKMQ (reference sequence). This CDR3 has 14 residues. The V and J ends lost 5 bases and 8 bases respectively, with 13 bases between them.

The chain combines TRBV28 with TRBJ2-7, with 7 positions matching TRBD1. J lost 2 bases, V lost 10 bases, and 5 bases had no gene match. The CDR3 totals 12 residues. Germline V CDR1 and CDR2: MDHEN, SYDVKM. In nucleotides, the CDR3 is TGTGCCACCTGGGACAGCCCCTACGAGCAGTACTTC. It specifies CATWDSPYEQYF.

V and J are TRBV27 and TRBJ1-1; 11 nucleotides align to TRBD1. This CDR3 region has 17 residues. The V gene end was trimmed by 2 bases and the J gene end by 4 bases; junction bases not matched to a gene: 9. Germline CDR1 and CDR2: MNHEY and SMNVEV (reference sequence). CDR3 sequence: CASSLVGTGGGSTEAFF. CDR3 DNA: TGTGCCAGCAGTTTAGTGGGGACAGGGGGTGGGAGCACTGAAGCTTTCTTT.

The genes are TRBV7-9 and TRBJ2-5, with 9 bases fitting TRBD2. The CDR3 consists of 18 residues. The V segment lost 1 base and the J segment 5 bases; nucleotides outside the gene matches: 14. Germline V gene sequence: CDR1 SEHNR, CDR2 FQNEAQ (reference sequence). DNA of the CDR3: TGTGCCAGCAGCTTAGTTTTCTCTAGCGGGGTTTTTGGGGAGACCCAGTACTTC. The encoded protein is CASSLVFSSGVFGETQYF.

The V and J genes are TRBV27 and TRBJ2-7, with D possibly matching TRBD1 (6 bases). Germline V gene data show CDR1 as MNHEY and CDR2 as SMNVEV (reference sequence). The CDR3 is made up of 16 amino acids. The V end lost 5 bases, the J end lost 2 bases, and 19 bases lay between the germline ends. The CDR3 DNA reads TGTGCCAGCAGTCCCCATGCGGACAGCGTGACCTACGAGCAGTACTTC. Amino acids: CASSPHADSVTYEQYF.

CDR3: CASSTTSGSDEQYF. The DNA for the CDR3 is TGTGCCAGTAGTACGACTAGCGGGAGTGACGAGCAGTACTTC. The chain links TRBV19 to TRBJ2-7; 12 bases agree with TRBD2. With V trimmed by 4 bases and J by 5 bases, 3 bases remained unmatched. The CDR3 consists of 14 residues. Germline CDR1 and CDR2: LNHDA and SQIVND (reference sequence).

CDR3 bases: TGTGCCAGCAGCTTGGGACTAGCGGGAAAACGGAACGAGCAGTACTTC. Translation gives CASSLGLAGKRNEQYF. This chain connects TRBV5-4 to TRBJ2-7, with TRBD2 identical over 11 bases. The J segment lost 5 bases and the V segment lost 0 bases, leaving 7 bases of the junction unmatched. Germline assignment: CDR1 SGHNT and CDR2 YYREEE (reference sequence). The CDR3 extends over 16 amino acids.

This clone was recorded a few times. V gene TRBV30 combines with J gene TRBJ1-1, with 7 nucleotides matching TRBD1. CDR1 is GTSNPN, CDR2 SVGIG, per germline (reference sequence). Trimming removed 2 bases from V and 7 bases from J; junction bases left unmatched: 10. The CDR3 has 14 amino acids. CDR3: CAWSPAPGQFEAFF. The CDR3 region has the DNA TGTGCCTGGAGTCCTGCGCCGGGACAGTTTGAAGCTTTCTTT.

The chain joins TRBV3-1 (or the pseudogene TRBV3-2) to TRBJ2-1; D is possibly TRBD1 (6 bases). The CDR3 is 12 residues long. Germline CDR1 reads LGHDT; CDR2 reads YNNKEL (reference sequence). The ends were cut back, 2 bases at V and 12 bases at J, with 11 bases in the middle. CDR3 residues: CASSQFQGGQFF. The CDR3 DNA is TGTGCCAGCAGCCAATTCCAAGGGGGGCAGTTCTTC.

This sequence joins TRBV28 and TRBJ1-5; TRBD1 aligns across 7 bases. The CDR3 length is 14 residues. The germline CDR1 and CDR2 sequences are MDHEN and SYDVKM. V was pared by 3 bases and J by 5 bases, with 4 bases of the junction left unmatched. The CDR3 coding sequence is TGTGCCAGCAGTTTCGGAGGGGGCTATCAGCCCCAGCATTTT. Translated, it gives CASSFGGGYQPQHF.

V is TRBV10-3 and J is TRBJ2-3; TRBD1 aligns across 10 bases. The CDR3 spans 14 residues. V was clipped by 6 bases and J by 3 bases; unmatched bases: 3. The V gene's germline CDR1 is ENHRY and CDR2 SYGVKD. The chain's CDR3 is CAISRDRGTDTQYF. The CDR3, as DNA: TGTGCCATCAGCCGGGACAGGGGTACAGATACGCAGTATTTT.

The rearrangement uses TRBV19 and TRBJ2-3, with D perhaps matching TRBD2 (5 bases). Trimming shortened V by 9 bases and J by 6 bases, and 16 bases separated the two germline ends. This CDR3 contains 13 residues. CDR1 is LNHDA, CDR2 SQIVND, per germline (reference sequence). The CDR3 sequence: CARRAATTDTQYF. The CDR3 DNA reads as TGTGCCAGGAGAGCGGCGACTACCGATACGCAGTATTTT. Combining the CDR3 with reference TRBV19 and TRBJ2-3 gives the whole variable domain DGGITQSPKYLFRKEGQNVTLSCEQNLNHDAMYWYRQDPGQGLRLIYYSQIVNDFQKGDIAEGYSVSREKKESFPLTVTSAQKNPTAFYLCARRAATTDTQYFGPGTRLTVL.

The chain links TRBV5-1 to TRBJ2-7; 7 nucleotides line up with TRBD1. The trim removed 4 bases at V and 2 bases at J, leaving 6 bases unmatched. CDR1 SGHRS and CDR2 YFSETQ come from the germline V gene. This CDR3 has 14 amino acids. The DNA for the CDR3 is TGCGCCAGCAGCCAGACAGGGTCCCCCTACGAGCAGTACTTC. Its protein is CASSQTGSPYEQYF. The whole variable domain, remainder taken from reference TRBV5-1 and TRBJ2-7, is KAGVTQTPRYLIKTRGQQVTLSCSPISGHRSVSWYQQTPGQGLQFLFEYFSETQRNKGNFPGRFSGRQFSNSRSEMNVSTLELGDSALYLCASSQTGSPYEQYFGPGTRLTVT.

CDR3 DNA: TGTGCCAGCAGCTTAGGACAGGCGGGCGCAGATACGCAGTATTTT. Its translation: CASSLGQAGADTQYF. V and J are TRBV7-2 and TRBJ2-3, with D possibly TRBD1 on 6 matching bases. The germline V and J ends were trimmed by 1 base and 4 bases, with 12 bases remaining between them. The CDR3 sequence is 15 residues long. Germline assignment: CDR1 SGHTA and CDR2 FQGNSA. Based on the CDR3 plus reference TRBV7-2 and TRBJ2-3, the full variable domain is GAGVSQSPSNKVTEKGKDVELRCDPISGHTALYWYRQSLGQGLEFLIYFQGNSAPDKSGLPSDRFSAERTGGSVSTLTIQRTQQEDSAVYLCASSLGQAGADTQYFGPGTRLTVL.

In this sample, this clone turned up a few times. The V call is TRBV28, the J call TRBJ1-6; D not resolved. Trimming stripped 6 bases from V and 0 bases from J, with 12 bases between. The CDR3 extends over 16 amino acids. Germline loops: CDR1 MDHEN, CDR2 SYDVKM. The CDR3 bases are TGTGCCAGCAGCCTTGGCGGGAGCTCCTATAATTCACCCCTCCACTTT. This encodes CASSLGGSSYNSPLHF.